This T cell receptor beta chain originates from a study of blood T cell repertoires in COVID-19. Study as a whole: From T cells, B-cell-depleted T cells, or PBMCs came the material, which was cDNA or gDNA.

CDR1 is SGHTA, CDR2 FQGNSA, per germline. V was shortened by 5 bases and J by 2 bases, with 16 bases between the two germline ends. The CDR3 runs to 16 residues. Patients at the Seattle site were enrolled during active infection and followed longitudinally. Method: immunoSEQ multiplex PCR; TCRdb's copy keeps in-frame clones and lacks some. The table includes 300,000 to 350,000 clones, 90% detected once. With respect to this clone: Other nucleotide sequences from this sample produce the same CDR3.

Material: peripheral blood. The J gene is TRBJ1-5, the V gene TRBV7-2; perhaps TRBD1 as D (6 bases). The sequence was collected from a woman in her thirties with COVID-19, enrolled during active disease. The CDR3 here is CASSPGGGGGNQPQHF. In DNA form, the CDR3 reads TGTGCCAGCAGCCCCGGTGGAGGGGGGGGCAATCAGCCCCAGCATTTT.